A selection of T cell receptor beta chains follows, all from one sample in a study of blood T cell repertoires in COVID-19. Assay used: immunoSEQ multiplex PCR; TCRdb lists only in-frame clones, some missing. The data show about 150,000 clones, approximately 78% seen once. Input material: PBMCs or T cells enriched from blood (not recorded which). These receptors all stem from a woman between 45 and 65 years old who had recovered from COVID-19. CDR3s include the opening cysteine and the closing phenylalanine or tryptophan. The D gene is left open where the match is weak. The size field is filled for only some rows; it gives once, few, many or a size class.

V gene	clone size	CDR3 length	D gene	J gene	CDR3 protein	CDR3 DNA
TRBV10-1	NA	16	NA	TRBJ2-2	CASTPSVAGSTGELFF	TGCGCCAGCACCCCCTCAGTGGCGGGGAGCACCGGGGAGCTGTTTTTT
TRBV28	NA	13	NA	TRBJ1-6	CASHTRTDSPLHF	TGTGCCAGCCATACCCGGACAGATTCACCCCTCCACTTT
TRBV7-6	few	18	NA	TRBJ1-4	CASSLDAQSLKNNEKLFF	TGTGCCAGCAGCTTAGACGCACAGTCACTCAAGAATAATGAAAAACTGTTTTTT
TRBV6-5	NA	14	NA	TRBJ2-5	CASSRTGAGQTQYF	TGTGCCAGCAGTCGGACTGGTGCCGGGCAGACCCAGTACTTC
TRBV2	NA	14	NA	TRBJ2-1	CASSEGDSTNEQFF	TGTGCCAGCAGTGAAGGAGACAGTACAAATGAGCAGTTCTTC
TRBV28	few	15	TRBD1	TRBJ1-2	CASKSPTGEAYGYTF	TGTGCCAGCAAATCACCGACAGGGGAGGCCTATGGCTACACCTTC
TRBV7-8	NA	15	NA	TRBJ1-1	CASSFSFGSEAEAFF	TGTGCCAGCAGCTTTTCTTTTGGGAGCGAGGCTGAAGCTTTCTTT
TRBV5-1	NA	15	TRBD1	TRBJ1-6	CASSLGTADNSPLHF	TGCGCCAGCAGCCTCGGGACAGCCGATAATTCACCCCTCCACTTT
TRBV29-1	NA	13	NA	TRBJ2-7	CSVGSGLHYEQYF	TGCAGCGTTGGGTCAGGGCTTCACTACGAGCAGTACTTC
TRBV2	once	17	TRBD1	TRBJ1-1	CASSRGGTGPMNTEAFF	TGTGCCAGCAGCAGGGGGGGGACAGGGCCCATGAACACTGAAGCTTTCTTT